These T cell receptor beta chains were read from a single sample in a study of blood T cell repertoires in COVID-19. Measured with immunoSEQ multiplex PCR; TCRdb has only the in-frame clones, and not every one. The sample records 99,000 or so clones, about 80% being singletons. The sample consisted of peripheral blood. These receptors all stem from a man aged 60 to 75 with acute or convalescent COVID-19. The CDR3 runs from the conserved cysteine through the conserved F or W. The D gene is left open where the match is weak. Some rows mark clone size as missing; the rest say once, few, many or name a class of expanded clone.

v_gene,d_gene,abundance,j_gene,CDR3nt,CDR3aa
TRBV29-1,TRBD1,few,TRBJ2-5,TGCAGCGTTGAACGGACAGGGGGTAGGGAGACCCAGTACTTC,CSVERTGGRETQYF
TRBV18,NA,NA,TRBJ2-3,TGTGCCAGCTCCCTAATTACCCCGGATACGCAGTATTTT,CASSLITPDTQYF
TRBV5-1,NA,NA,TRBJ2-5,TGCGCCAGCAGCCAGGGGCTCGGAGAGACCCAGTACTTC,CASSQGLGETQYF
TRBV5-1,NA,NA,TRBJ1-1,TGCGCCAGCAGCTTAGCAGGGATGAACACTGAAGCTTTCTTT,CASSLAGMNTEAFF
TRBV6-5,NA,NA,TRBJ1-1,TGTGCCAGCAGCCAACGGGACACCCCGGCTTTCTTT,CASSQRDTPAFF
TRBV5-5,TRBD2,once,TRBJ2-5,TGTGCCAGCAGCTTGAGTGGTCGGGGCCTCGGCGGGAGGACGGAGACCCAGTACTTC,CASSLSGRGLGGRTETQYF
TRBV4-1,TRBD1,NA,TRBJ2-5,TGCGCCAGCAGCCCATCACCCGGGACAGACCAGCAGACCCAGTACTTC,CASSPSPGTDQQTQYF
TRBV3-1/TRBV3-2,NA,NA,TRBJ2-1,TGTGCCAGCAGCCAGAACCCTTCGCGGCCGGTGTTCTTC,CASSQNPSRPVFF
TRBV29-1,TRBD2,NA,TRBJ2-3,TGCAGCGCCAGGACTAGCGGGATGACAGATACGCAGTATTTT,CSARTSGMTDTQYF
TRBV5-6,NA,NA,TRBJ2-7,TGTGCCAGCAGCCCCCAGGTCAGGGACGAGCAGTACTTC,CASSPQVRDEQYF
TRBV5-1,TRBD1,NA,TRBJ2-5,TGCGCCAGCAGCGGACAGGGAGAGACCCAGTACTTC,CASSGQGETQYF
TRBV4-3,NA,NA,TRBJ2-6,TGCGCCAGCAGCCCCGGACTTAGCTCTGGGGCCAACGTCCTGACTTTC,CASSPGLSSGANVLTF
TRBV6-4,NA,NA,TRBJ1-5,TGTGCCAGCACACGAGGGGGACACGCGCAAAATTCCCCGCCCCAGCATTTT,CASTRGGHAQNSPPQHF